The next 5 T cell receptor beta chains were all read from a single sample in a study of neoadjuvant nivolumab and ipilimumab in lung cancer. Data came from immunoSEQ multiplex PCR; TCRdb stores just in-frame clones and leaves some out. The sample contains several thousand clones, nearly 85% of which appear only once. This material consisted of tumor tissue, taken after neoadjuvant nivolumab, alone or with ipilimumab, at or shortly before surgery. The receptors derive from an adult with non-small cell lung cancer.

The CDR3 nucleotides are TGTGCCAGCTCACCGGTTCCGATCGGGACAGAATATGGCTACACCTTC. Translated, it gives CASSPVPIGTEYGYTF. The rearrangement links TRBV18 to TRBJ1-2, with TRBD1 identical over 7 bases. Trimming cost V 3 bases and J 5 bases; bases outside gene matches: 12. This CDR3 has 16 residues. Germline values: CDR1 KGHSH, CDR2 LQKENI.

In DNA form, the CDR3 reads TGTGCCAGCAGGGCGACAGGGGCAGAGACCCAGTACTTC. Encoded protein: CASRATGAETQYF. V is TRBV28 and J is TRBJ2-5, with TRBD1 identical over 8 bases. The germline V gene encodes CDR1 MDHEN and CDR2 SYDVKM. The CDR3 extends over 13 amino acids. After removal of 6 bases from V and 4 bases from J, the junction contained 4 bases not matched to a gene.

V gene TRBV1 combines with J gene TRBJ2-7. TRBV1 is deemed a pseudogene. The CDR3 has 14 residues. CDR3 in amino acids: CTSSRVVTSYEQYF. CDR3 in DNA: TGCACCAGCAGCCGGGTAGTAACCTCCTACGAGCAGTACTTC.

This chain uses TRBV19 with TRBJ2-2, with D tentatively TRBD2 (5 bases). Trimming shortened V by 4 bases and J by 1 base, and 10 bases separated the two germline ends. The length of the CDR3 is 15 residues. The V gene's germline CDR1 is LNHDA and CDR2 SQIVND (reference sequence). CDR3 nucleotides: TGTGCCAGTAGTACAAAACGGGAGAACACCGGGGAGCTGTTTTTT. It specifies CASSTKRENTGELFF.

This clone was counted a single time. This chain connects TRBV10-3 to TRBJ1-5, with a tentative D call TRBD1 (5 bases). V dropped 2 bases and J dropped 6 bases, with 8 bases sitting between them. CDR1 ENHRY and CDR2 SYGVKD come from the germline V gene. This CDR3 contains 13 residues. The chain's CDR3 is CAISEGGGQPQHF. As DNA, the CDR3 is TGTGCCATCAGTGAGGGGGGAGGTCAGCCCCAGCATTTT.